The 30 T cell receptor beta chains below all came from one sample that was sequenced in a study of cytomegalovirus exposure and HLA in healthy donors. PCR amplification relied on 60 Vbeta primers (plus 13 Jbeta primers). Assay: immunoSEQ multiplex PCR; the TCRdb copy retains only in-frame clones and omits some. The sample has roughly 120,000 clones, over 60% seen once. The sequenced sample was PBMCs. These receptors originate from a human donor in good health.

The chain carries TRBV28 and TRBJ2-1, with D perhaps matching TRBD1 (6 bases). The CDR3 is 14 residues long. Trimming left V 5 bases short and J 10 bases short, with 18 bases between. The germline gives CDR1 MDHEN, CDR2 SYDVKM. The CDR3 reads CASSIPGHTPEQFF. CDR3 nucleotides: TGTGCCAGCAGTATACCGGGACACACACCAGAGCAGTTCTTC.

J is TRBJ2-7 and V is TRBV6-1; 10 nucleotides align to TRBD1. The CDR3 contains 15 residues. Per germline, CDR1 MNHNS and CDR2 SASEGT. Trimming removed 3 bases from V and 2 bases from J; junction bases left unmatched: 4. The CDR3 sequence is CASSEGDRGPYEQYF. CDR3 DNA sequence: TGTGCCAGCAGTGAGGGGGACAGGGGCCCCTACGAGCAGTACTTC.

The chain couples TRBV21-1 to TRBJ2-3; no DNA check was done on the table's D call, TRBD2. TRBV21-1 is a documented pseudogene. The CDR3 totals 17 residues. CDR3 coding DNA: TGTGCCAGCAGCAAAGGGCTAGCGGGGGGCCCCACAGATACGCAGTATTTT. Protein: CASSKGLAGGPTDTQYF.

V usage is TRBV7-9 and J usage is TRBJ2-2, with 9 bases that match TRBD1. This CDR3 is built from 14 residues. The V gene end was trimmed by 4 bases and the J gene end by 3 bases; junction bases not matched to a gene: 0. Germline V gene lookup returns CDR1 SEHNR and CDR2 FQNEAQ (reference sequence). The CDR3 sequence is CASSWTGDTGELFF. The CDR3, as DNA: TGTGCCAGCAGCTGGACAGGGGACACCGGGGAGCTGTTTTTT.

Regarding this clone: Its ends do not fully match the called genes, so a read error is possible. The genes are TRBV13 and TRBJ1-1; the D is unclear. Germline CDR1 reads PRHDT; CDR2 reads FYEKMQ (reference sequence). The CDR3 covers 16 residues. The DNA for the CDR3 is TGCGCCAGCAGCCAAGATGCGGGCAGCTTGAACACTGAAGCTTTCTTT. Residues: CASSQDAGSLNTEAFF.

The chain is built from TRBV19 and TRBJ2-4; TRBD2 might be the D (5 bases). The CDR3 totals 16 residues. Germline CDR1 LNHDA, CDR2 SQIVND (reference sequence). Deletions cut 1 base from V and 0 bases from J, with 10 bases between. CDR3 residues: CASSIGEAGAKNIQYF. CDR3 coding DNA: TGTGCCAGTAGTATAGGTGAGGCGGGAGCCAAAAACATTCAGTACTTC. The whole variable domain, remainder taken from reference TRBV19 and TRBJ2-4, is DGGITQSPKYLFRKEGQNVTLSCEQNLNHDAMYWYRQDPGQGLRLIYYSQIVNDFQKGDIAEGYSVSREKKESFPLTVTSAQKNPTAFYLCASSIGEAGAKNIQYFGAGTRLSVL.

This clone was counted between two and nine times. This sequence joins TRBV5-6 and TRBJ2-3; D remains ambiguous. Germline V gives CDR1 SGHDT, CDR2 YYEEEE. Trimming stripped 2 bases from V and 10 bases from J, with 23 bases between. The CDR3 has 16 amino acids. The chain's CDR3 is CASSFLRSRHGSAQYF. The CDR3 DNA sequence: TGTGCCAGCAGCTTCCTCCGGTCACGCCACGGTTCGGCGCAGTATTTT.

The chain couples TRBV27 to TRBJ2-5, with TRBD2 matching 7 bases. The J segment lost 0 bases and the V segment lost 6 bases, leaving 4 bases of the junction unmatched. Germline CDR1 reads MNHEY; CDR2 reads SMNVEV (reference sequence). This CDR3 region has 14 residues. DNA of the CDR3: TGTGCCAGCAGGATCGGGGGGTACCAAGAGACCCAGTACTTC. Amino acids: CASRIGGYQETQYF.

V usage is TRBV6-5 and J usage is TRBJ1-6; D ambiguous. In germline, CDR1 is MNHEY, CDR2 SVGAGI. V was cut by 2 bases and J by 13 bases, with 21 bases left in between. This CDR3 is 16 amino acids long. The CDR3 reads CASSYISAGSLSPLHF. The CDR3 DNA sequence: TGTGCCAGCAGTTACATTTCGGCAGGATCGTTATCGCCCCTCCACTTT.

V usage is TRBV21-1 and J usage is TRBJ1-6; the table's D call, TRBD1, was not checked against the DNA. TRBV21-1 is flagged as a pseudogene. The CDR3 sequence is 19 residues long. In DNA form, the CDR3 reads TGTGCCAGCAGCAAAGAGGGGGATGGGCAGGGTAAGGTAAATTCACCCCTCCACTTT. Its translation: CASSKEGDGQGKVNSPLHF.

In this sample, this clone turned up once. The chain's CDR3 is CASSYPSGFQPQHF. The CDR3 region has the DNA TGTGCCAGCAGTTACCCCAGCGGCTTTCAGCCCCAGCATTTT. The rearrangement links TRBV6-6 to TRBJ1-5; D gene ambiguous. The CDR3 has 14 residues. Germline CDR1 reads MNHNY; CDR2 reads SVGAGI (reference sequence). V lost 2 bases to trimming and J lost 6 bases, with 11 bases between them.

This rearrangement joins TRBV21-1 to TRBJ2-7; TRBD1 is the table's D call, not checked against the DNA. TRBV21-1 is labeled a pseudogene. The CDR3 has 15 residues. CDR3: CASSKPGTGTGEQYF. The CDR3 DNA reads as TGTGCCAGCAGCAAACCCGGGACAGGGACCGGCGAGCAGTACTTC.

V usage is TRBV7-9 and J usage is TRBJ2-1, with 10 bases fitting TRBD2. With V trimmed by 3 bases and J by 5 bases, 4 bases remained unmatched. CDR1 SEHNR and CDR2 FQNEAQ come from the germline V gene (reference sequence). This CDR3 has 15 residues. CDR3 DNA sequence: TGTGCCAGCAGCTTCAATAGCGGGGGGAACAATGAGCAGTTCTTC. Residues: CASSFNSGGNNEQFF.

The rearrangement uses TRBV2 and TRBJ2-5; TRBD2 matches at 8 bases. Germline V gene lookup returns CDR1 SNHLY and CDR2 FYNNEI. The trim removed 6 bases at V and 5 bases at J, leaving 5 bases unmatched. The CDR3 consists of 13 residues. The CDR3 is CASRDSGVETQYF. In DNA form, the CDR3 reads TGTGCCAGCAGAGATAGCGGGGTGGAGACCCAGTACTTC.

The chain is built from TRBV19 and TRBJ1-1, with unresolved D. Between the trimmed V and J ends, which lost 3 bases and 4 bases, there was a span of 15 bases. In germline, CDR1 is LNHDA, CDR2 SQIVND (reference sequence). The CDR3 is 15 residues long. As DNA, the CDR3 is TGTGCCAGTAGTATCTCCCCGTTCCCCGGCACTGAAGCTTTCTTT. This sequence encodes CASSISPFPGTEAFF.

The chain recombines TRBV29-1 with TRBJ1-2, with D unresolved. The CDR3 has 14 residues. Germline V CDR1 and CDR2: SQVTM, ANQGSEA. The ends were cut back, 0 bases at V and 8 bases at J, with 16 bases in the middle. The CDR3 DNA reads TGCAGCGTTGAAGATTGGGAACAGTCGGGGGGCTACACCTTC. Its translation: CSVEDWEQSGGYTF.

The genes are TRBV7-9 and TRBJ2-5, with 9 bases identical to TRBD2. J gave up 5 bases and V 4 bases, and 5 bases lay outside the gene matches. Germline-derived CDR1 and CDR2 are SEHNR and FQNEAQ (reference sequence). The CDR3 has 14 amino acids. CDR3 sequence: CASSSSGVEETQYF. CDR3 DNA sequence: TGTGCCAGCAGCTCTAGCGGGGTTGAGGAGACCCAGTACTTC.

V and J are TRBV4-1 and TRBJ2-1; 11 bases align to TRBD2. This CDR3 comprises 16 residues. In germline, CDR1 is MGHRA, CDR2 YSYEKL. The trim removed 0 bases at V and 7 bases at J, leaving 5 bases unmatched. The CDR3 is CASSQESLAGGNEQFF. CDR3 nucleotide sequence: TGCGCCAGCAGCCAAGAGAGTCTAGCGGGGGGTAATGAGCAGTTCTTC.

The J gene is TRBJ2-5, the V gene TRBV6-1; TRBD1 matches 8 bases. Trimming took 6 bases from V and 2 from J; bases not matched to a gene: 8. Per the germline V gene, CDR1 is MNHNS and CDR2 is SASEGT. CDR3 length: 15 residues. As DNA, the CDR3 is TGTGCCAGCAGAAAGACAGGGGAGGTTCAAGAGACCCAGTACTTC. It specifies CASRKTGEVQETQYF.

The chain carries TRBV9 and TRBJ1-2; D is unresolved. Germline lookup yields CDR1 SGDLS and CDR2 YYNGEE. The V and J ends lost 3 bases and 7 bases respectively, with 7 bases between them. This CDR3 spans 11 amino acids. CDR3 DNA sequence: TGTGCCAGCAGCGGAGGAGGTGGCTACACCTTC. As protein: CASSGGGGYTF.

This clone came up once. This rearrangement joins TRBV6-5 to TRBJ1-2; the match to TRBD1 covers 8 bases. J was trimmed by 8 bases and V by 3 bases; bases with no gene match: 11. The CDR3 runs to 15 residues. The germline gives CDR1 MNHEY, CDR2 SVGAGI. This CDR3 reads CASSYQDRVIQGYTF. CDR3 DNA: TGTGCCAGCAGTTATCAGGACAGGGTCATACAAGGCTACACCTTC.

This chain uses TRBV6-6 with TRBJ2-1, with D maybe TRBD1 (5 bases). Germline lookup yields CDR1 MNHNY and CDR2 SVGAGI (reference sequence). The ends were cut back, 5 bases at V and 6 bases at J, with 20 bases in the middle. The CDR3 length is 16 residues. The CDR3 here is CASSAYIGATLNEQFF. CDR3 coding DNA: TGTGCCAGCAGTGCCTATATTGGGGCGACTCTCAATGAGCAGTTCTTC.

This rearrangement joins TRBV7-9 to TRBJ1-1, with TRBD1 matching 7 bases. Germline V CDR1 and CDR2: SEHNR, FQNEAQ (reference sequence). This CDR3 is 14 amino acids long. V was pared by 1 base and J by 3 bases, with 2 bases of the junction left unmatched. The CDR3 region is CASSLETGYTEAFF. CDR3 in DNA: TGTGCCAGCAGCTTAGAGACAGGGTACACTGAAGCTTTCTTT.

The chain uses TRBV7-9 and TRBJ2-4; 7 nucleotides match TRBD1. CDR3 length equals 16 residues. The V segment lost 5 bases and the J segment 8 bases; nucleotides outside the gene matches: 15. Germline V gives CDR1 SEHNR, CDR2 FQNEAQ (reference sequence). The CDR3 region has the DNA TGTGCCAGCAGCGATACCCCTGGGGCAGGGGGTCACATTCAGTACTTC. This sequence encodes CASSDTPGAGGHIQYF.

This clone was seen only once. The rearrangement joins TRBV2 to TRBJ1-2; a weak D match, TRBD1 (5 bases). The CDR3 totals 14 residues. Between the trimmed V and J ends, which lost 2 bases and 8 bases, there was a span of 15 bases. Germline V gives CDR1 SNHLY, CDR2 FYNNEI. The CDR3 region has the DNA TGTGCCAGCAGTGAAAGTTTCATAAGGGGCGGCTACACCTTC. This sequence encodes CASSESFIRGGYTF.

This clone has just one count. The chain is built from TRBV7-6 and TRBJ2-1, with 10 bases identical to TRBD2. This CDR3 spans 14 amino acids. Germline lookup yields CDR1 SGHVS and CDR2 FNYEAQ. The ends lost 4 bases at V and 6 bases at J; junction bases unmatched: 3. The CDR3 DNA reads TGTGCCAGCAGCTCTAGCGGGGGCTTCAATGAGCAGTTCTTC. Encoded protein: CASSSSGGFNEQFF. Full variable domain (remainder filled in from reference TRBV7-6 and TRBJ2-1): GAGVSQSPRYKVTKRGQDVALRCDPISGHVSLYWYRQALGQGPEFLTYFNYEAQQDKSGLPNDRFSAERPEGSISTLTIQRTEQRDSAMYRCASSSSGGFNEQFFGPGTRLTVL.

J is TRBJ2-3 and V is TRBV4-2, with 10 bases matching TRBD2. The ends lost 0 bases at V and 7 bases at J; junction bases unmatched: 7. The CDR3 runs 16 residues. From germline, CDR1 is LGHNA and CDR2 YNFKEQ. The CDR3, as DNA: TGTGCCAGCAGCCAAGAGTGGACTAGCGGACGGTATACGCAGTATTTT. Its protein product is CASSQEWTSGRYTQYF.

As DNA, the CDR3 is TGTGCCAGCAGTATAGGGAGAGGCGAGCAGTACTTC. This sequence encodes CASSIGRGEQYF. The V gene is TRBV27, the J gene TRBJ2-5; possible D gene TRBD2, 5 bases. The DNA matches TRBJ2-7 better at its end, which makes the J call doubtful. CDR3 length equals 12 residues. Germline CDR1 reads MNHEY; CDR2 reads SMNVEV (reference sequence).

The chain employs TRBV4-2 and TRBJ1-1, with TRBD1 matching 7 bases. CDR1 is LGHNA and CDR2 is YNFKEQ in the germline V gene. The ends lost 4 bases at V and 5 bases at J; junction bases unmatched: 4. CDR3 length equals 13 residues. The CDR3 DNA follows: TGTGCCAGCAGCCGGGACAGAAGGACTGAAGCTTTCTTT. It codes for CASSRDRRTEAFF.

This clone appeared once. The chain joins TRBV29-1 to TRBJ2-7; no clear D. The CDR3 is 12 amino acids. Germline assignment: CDR1 SQVTM and CDR2 ANQGSEA. V shed 1 base and J shed 3 bases, with 7 bases lying between them. The CDR3 nucleotides are TGCAGCGTTGAAGTTGCAGGCTACGAGCAGTACTTC. It is translated as CSVEVAGYEQYF.